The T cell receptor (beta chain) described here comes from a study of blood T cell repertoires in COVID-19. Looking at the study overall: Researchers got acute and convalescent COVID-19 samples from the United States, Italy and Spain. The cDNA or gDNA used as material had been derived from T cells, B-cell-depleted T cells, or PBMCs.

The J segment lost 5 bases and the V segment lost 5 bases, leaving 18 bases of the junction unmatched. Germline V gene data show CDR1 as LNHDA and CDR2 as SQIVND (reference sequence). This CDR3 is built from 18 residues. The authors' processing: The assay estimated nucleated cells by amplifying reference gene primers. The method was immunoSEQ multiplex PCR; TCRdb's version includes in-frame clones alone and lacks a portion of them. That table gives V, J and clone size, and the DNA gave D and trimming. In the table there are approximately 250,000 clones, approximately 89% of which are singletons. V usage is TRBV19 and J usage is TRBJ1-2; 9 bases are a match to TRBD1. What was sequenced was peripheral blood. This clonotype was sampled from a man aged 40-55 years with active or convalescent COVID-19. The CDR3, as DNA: TGTGCCAGTAGTGTCGAAGGGACAGGGAAGTATAGGAGGTATGGCTACACCTTC. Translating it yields CASSVEGTGKYRRYGYTF.